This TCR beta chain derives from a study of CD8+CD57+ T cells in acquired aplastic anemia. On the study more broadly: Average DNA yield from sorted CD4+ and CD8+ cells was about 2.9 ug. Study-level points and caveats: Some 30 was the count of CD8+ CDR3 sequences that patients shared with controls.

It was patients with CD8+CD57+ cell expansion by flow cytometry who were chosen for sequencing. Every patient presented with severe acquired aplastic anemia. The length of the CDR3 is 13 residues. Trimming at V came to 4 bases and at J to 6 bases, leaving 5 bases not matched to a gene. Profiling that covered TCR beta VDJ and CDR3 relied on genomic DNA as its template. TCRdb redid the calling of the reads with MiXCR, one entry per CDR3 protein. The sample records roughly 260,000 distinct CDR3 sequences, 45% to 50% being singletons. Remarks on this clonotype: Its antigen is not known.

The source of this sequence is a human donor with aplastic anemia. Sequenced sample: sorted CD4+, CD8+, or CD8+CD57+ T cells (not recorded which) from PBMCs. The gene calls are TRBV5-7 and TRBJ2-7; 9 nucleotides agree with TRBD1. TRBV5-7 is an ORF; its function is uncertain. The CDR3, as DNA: TGTGCCAGCAGCATACAGGGGGCGGGCGAGCAGTACTTC. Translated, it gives CASSIQGAGEQYF.